This T cell receptor (beta chain) was identified during a study of T cell responses to AZD1222 COVID-19 vaccine. The table came from immunoSEQ multiplex PCR; TCRdb's copy has only in-frame clones and leaves some out. Of 150,000 or so clones in the sample, 90% were seen once. Study-wide findings and caveats: There were mostly white British donors and more females than males, and clonal diversity was possibly underestimated. The CD4 TCRs associated with vaccination extended across spike and predominated at 160-218 and 743-854.

Concerning this clone: Its antigen remains unidentified.

CDR3 length: 15 residues. The germline V gene encodes CDR1 SGHTS and CDR2 YDEGEE. V shed 3 bases and J 2 bases; nucleotides not matched to a gene: 4. Sequenced here: peripheral blood, sampled 28 days after the second AZD1222 dose. This TCR was sampled from an adult who received the AZD1222 COVID-19 vaccine. V gene TRBV5-8 combines with J gene TRBJ1-2; TRBD1 aligns across 10 bases. The CDR3 coding sequence is TGTGCCAGCAGCTACCAGACAGGGGGCAACTATGGCTACACCTTC. Translating gives CASSYQTGGNYGYTF.